Sequencing of this TCR beta chain was carried out in a study of T cell clones after liver transplantation. Overall study: HCV positivity affected three of eight recipients; the rest lacked autoimmune or viral indications.

This clone appeared a few times. Its antigen is not identified. V gave up 3 bases and J gave up 0 bases, with 6 bases separating them. The CDR3 runs to 14 residues. CDR1 is MGHRA and CDR2 is YSYEKL in the germline V gene. Repertoires were generated with immunoSEQ multiplex PCR, while TCRdb's copy carries only in-frame clones and drops some. The repertoire holds 50,000 or so clones, roughly 90% seen once, with roughly 14% in the top ten. General study points: Graft donor-reactive T cells possibly entered the graft instead of undergoing deletion.

The TCR sequence derives from a human patient who received a liver transplant. Some T cells may arise from the graft donor. The chain links TRBV4-1 to TRBJ1-5; tentative D call: TRBD1 (5 bases). Sequenced here: CD8+ T cells from blood, sampled 12 months after liver transplant. The CDR3 spells CASSQTASNQPQHF. In DNA form, the CDR3 reads TGCGCCAGCAGCCAGACAGCTAGCAATCAGCCCCAGCATTTT.